This TCR beta chain appears in the sequencing data of a study of siplizumab effects on memory and regulatory T cells. Study-level findings and limits: The diversity of naive T cells seemed greater than that of memory cells, and their alloresponse contribution seemed major.

The protocol was immunoSEQ multiplex PCR, while the TCRdb copy is restricted to in-frame clones and leaves out a portion. The table records about 100,000 clones, 92% of them present only once. V dropped 7 bases and J dropped 0 bases, with 19 bases sitting between them. Germline CDR1 and CDR2: MDHEN and SYDVKM. The CDR3 has 18 residues. In the case of this clone: Its target is unknown.

The receptor comes from a human donor in good health. V gene TRBV28 combines with J gene TRBJ2-6, with D unresolved. Input material: non-Treg CD4+ T cells sorted from blood. This CDR3 reads CASTSGWSFLSGANVLTF. CDR3 nucleotides: TGTGCCAGCACCTCCGGGTGGTCCTTTCTCTCTGGGGCCAACGTCCTGACTTTC.